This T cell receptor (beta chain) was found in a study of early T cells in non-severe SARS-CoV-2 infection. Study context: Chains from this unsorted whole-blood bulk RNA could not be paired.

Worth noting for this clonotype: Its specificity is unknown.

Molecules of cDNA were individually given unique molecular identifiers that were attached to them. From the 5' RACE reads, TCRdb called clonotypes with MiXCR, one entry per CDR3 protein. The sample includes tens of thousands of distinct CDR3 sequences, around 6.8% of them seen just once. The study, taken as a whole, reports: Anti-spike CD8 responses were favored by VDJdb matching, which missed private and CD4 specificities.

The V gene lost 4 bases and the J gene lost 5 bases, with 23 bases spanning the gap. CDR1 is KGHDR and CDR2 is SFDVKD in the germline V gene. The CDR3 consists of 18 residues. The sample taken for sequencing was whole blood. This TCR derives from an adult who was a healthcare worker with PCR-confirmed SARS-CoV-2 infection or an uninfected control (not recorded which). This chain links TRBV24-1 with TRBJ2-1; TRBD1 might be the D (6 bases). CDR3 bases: TGTGCCACCAGTGAGGGGAGCAGGGGAAACGCAAGAAACAATGAGCAGTTCTTC. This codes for CATSEGSRGNARNNEQFF.